This T cell receptor beta chain was identified during a study of cytomegalovirus exposure and HLA in healthy donors (TCRdb year 2017). Background on the whole study: According to an earlier analysis of 587 of the donors, about 170 million T cells yielded roughly 100 million unique TCR beta sequences and about 280 Gb of sequence data. In the later analysis, no new phenotypic data were used to find candidate immune exposures; instead, reliance was placed on TCR beta sequences and their occurrence across donors. Among the roughly 400 genotyped donors, around 81% belonged to the genetic ancestry cluster associated with self-reported Caucasian donors. In an earlier analysis of 587 of the donors, high-throughput TCR beta sequencing was used to judge whether each TCR beta V gene segment behaved as functional or pseudogenic. High-throughput TCR immunosequencing, statistical association of individual TCRs with disease status, and machine learning were combined to predict cytomegalovirus infection status. A separate validation cohort of over a hundred different subjects was used in addition to the approximately 640-subject first cohort. The number of donors typed differed by locus, with roughly 629-640 for A, B, C, DRB1 and DQB1, roughly 550 for DQA1, over 600 for DPA1, and some 440 for DPB1. Genome-wide SNP genotypes for about three fifths of the roughly 670 donors were used in a later genetic analysis, which treated that subset as a discovery cohort. Using immunosequencing, the study profiled T cell repertoires from 550 to 750 subjects and related those repertoires to cytomegalovirus serostatus. The study aimed to test whether cataloging public T cell receptors could reveal signatures of past pathogen exposure. A later analysis re-analyzed previously published TCR beta repertoires from hundreds of donors and added high-resolution HLA genotyping to study TCR occurrence patterns. About five DR-DQ haplotypes were treated as single units for association and clustering because of strong linkage in the cohort. Class I and class II HLA loci were covered by the typing at four-digit resolution. Approximately 300 gigabases of sequencing data and 75 million to 85 million unique TCR sequences made up an early release that covered nearly 650 HLA-typed donors. Across about 380 genotyped donors of the cohort, an average of 235,054 unique TCR beta nucleotide sequences per donor were sequenced, and 15% to 20% of those sequences were non-productive. Alongside the repertoire data, information on donor age, sex, ethnicity and CMV serostatus was compiled. All discovery cohort repertoires had been generated using a single sequencing platform. Findings and caveats that apply to the study as a whole: A few of the identified cytomegalovirus-associated TCR beta chains were confirmed in vitro to be specific for cytomegalovirus antigens. Sequencing depth was assumed to be roughly uniform across donors in the presence/absence analyses, though that assumption may not hold. A further reported finding was that TCR beta sequences accurately predicted the HLA-A and HLA-B alleles for most subjects in the first cohort. Because HLA typing was unavailable for some donors at each locus, only the typed subset was used in association tests. While some public TCRs were present in many individuals, most TCR sequences turned up only very rarely across donors. In an earlier analysis of 587 of the donors, most TCR beta V segments were observed in productive rearrangements about 87% or about 30% of the time, broadly matching IMGT annotations. Correlated functional status among segregating V segments might be attributable to linkage disequilibrium, but an unknown experimental factor could not be ruled out. The 87-base-pair reads could not distinguish some IMGT-functional V segments, including TRBV6-2 and TRBV6-3, so those segments were excluded. Immune exposure information for the cohort was limited to CMV serostatus. Only TCR beta chains were sequenced in this cohort, and the absence of alpha or paired-chain data limited detectable features. The study listed 164 TCR beta chains as associated with cytomegalovirus. Cytomegalovirus status was reported to be diagnosed by the classifier with high specificity and sensitivity in both the original and validation cohorts. Assigning TCR associations to individual alleles was difficult when HLA alleles, especially DR and DQ, strongly co-occurred. The authors suggested that the approach could potentially be extended to other disease states and immunological phenotypes. According to a later genetic analysis, donors in an Asian-associated ancestry cluster had fewer N-insertions in productive TCRs than the roughly 670-donor mean. A later analysis associated approximately 17,000 TCR beta sequences with specific HLA alleles at a false discovery rate of 0.05. Several of the top co-occurrence clusters appeared to be linked to parvovirus B19, influenza, CMV and Epstein-Barr virus, according to a later analysis. In a later analysis, HLA-associated TCR beta chains were found to be more clonally expanded and to have lower generation probabilities than equally common non-associated chains. In a later analysis, the rate of TCR association differed among HLA loci, with DRB1 alleles having the most associated TCRs and HLA-C alleles having the fewest. An association between a missense DCLRE1C variant and V-gene and J-gene trimming of TCR beta chains was found in a later genetic analysis and replicated in an independent cohort. In a later analysis, most CMV-associated TCR beta chains were found to appear HLA-restricted, with HLA associations seemingly driven largely by CMV exposure. A group of highly shared sequence variants was considered likely to be a technical artifact of the sequencing pipeline. Because counts were too low, approximately 18 rarely observed V segments, including chromosome 9 orphons, were excluded from the earlier analysis of 587 of the donors.

Notes on this clone: Its target antigen remains unknown. No much larger clone is present one base from it, and per-base qualities are unavailable.

The library was built by means of the immunoSEQ multiplex PCR assay. A mixture of 60 forward primers for TCR Vbeta segments and 13 reverse primers for TCR Jbeta segments was used in the multiplex PCR. Amplification of the CDR3 region of rearranged TCR beta genes was performed with a multiplex PCR assay on genomic DNA. On the Illumina HiSeq System, the amplified TCR beta libraries were sequenced as 87-base-pair reads. The study's processing was this. In a later analysis, 77 million or so unique TCR beta chains were counted across the approximately 670 repertoires, and roughly 11 million of these chains were shared by at least two donors. Raw reads were error-corrected and collapsed into unique sequences by a nearest-neighbor algorithm in which closely related sequences were merged to remove PCR and sequencing errors. CDR3 sequences were aligned to IMGT reference sequences to assign V, D and J gene segments. For a sequence to be retained, a match of at least six nucleotides was required to both a V gene segment and a J gene segment. A rearrangement was called productive if the CDR3 had no stop codons and remained in frame with V and J, and every other rearrangement was called non-productive. CDR3 was defined by IMGT convention, running from the second conserved V-encoded cysteine to the conserved J-encoded phenylalanine. Sequences without an unambiguous match to a single V gene segment were excluded from the earlier analysis of approximately 600 of the donors. In an earlier analysis of approximately 500 of the donors, a V segment was called functional when productive rearrangements were above 56.7%, and segregating when the standard deviation between donors exceeded 5%. A statistical classification framework was built for diagnosing cytomegalovirus status from the catalog of TCR beta chain sequences. In a later analysis, TCR nucleotide sequences were compared against IMGT/GENE-DB human TR gene sequences so that V and J genes could be assigned. Using the TCRdist pipeline, a later analysis assigned CDR3 sequences along with most-parsimonious VDJ recombination scenarios. In a later analysis, each TCR beta chain was defined by its CDR3 amino acid sequence together with its V-gene family, and reads without a unique V-gene family were excluded. To address suspected cross-contamination and a sequencing artifact, a later analysis removed several hundred highly shared, low-generation-probability nucleotide sequences. In a later analysis, a clonal expansion index was calculated for each public chain from normalized within-repertoire ranks of inferred template counts. In a later analysis, generation probabilities were computed using a VDJ recombination model fitted to out-of-frame rearrangements, and the results were checked against IGoR. A later analysis scored TCR-TCR, TCR-HLA and TCR-CMV co-occurrence with hypergeometric tests, applying a repertoire-size bias correction to TCR pairs. In a later analysis, false discovery rates were estimated by permuting HLA or CMV assignments 20 times. A later analysis grouped co-occurring TCRs with DBSCAN, adding TCRdist sequence similarity when clustering within HLA-allele-positive subsets. Co-occurrence clustering excluded repertoires with fewer than 30,000 or more than 120,000 public chains, plus five with anomalous nucleotide sharing. Here the immuneACCESS table is served through TCRdb, limited to in-frame sequences with V and J called. Missing clones are a known gap in these copies; in checked studies unresolved V genes cover under half, and the rest lacks a known reason. The V and J calls and clone size were taken over from that table, and D and trimming were inferred from the DNA. This sample lists 150,000 to 200,000 clones; 80% were detected once. The ten biggest clones cover approximately 6.7% of the sample.

The cohort was made up of roughly 670 healthy bone marrow donors. All cohort members were sampled while nominally healthy, although unrecorded immune exposures were likely present. The donor tested CMV seropositive, placing the donor among the 250 to 350 seropositive members of the cohort. Every donor gave a peripheral blood sample, and the peripheral blood mononuclear cells from that sample were used for TCR beta sequencing. Genomic DNA was extracted from the blood cell samples with the Qiagen DNeasy Blood Extraction Kit. From its cysteine to its phenylalanine, the CDR3 spans 13 amino acids. Just the 39-base CDR3 DNA is kept, in frame starting at base 1. Unmatched junction bases come to 5, with V trimmed by 8 bases and J by 6 bases. CDR1 and CDR2 were assigned from the germline V gene (reference sequence) as MNHEY and SMNVEV.

The rearrangement joined TRBV27 to TRBJ2-1, and 9 bases in between align with TRBD1. Material: PBMCs. This clonotype was sampled from a man aged 25-45 years in good health and CMV-seropositive. Here is the DNA: TGTGCCAGCGGGACAGGGATTTCCAATGAGCAGTTCTTC. It specifies CASGTGISNEQFF.